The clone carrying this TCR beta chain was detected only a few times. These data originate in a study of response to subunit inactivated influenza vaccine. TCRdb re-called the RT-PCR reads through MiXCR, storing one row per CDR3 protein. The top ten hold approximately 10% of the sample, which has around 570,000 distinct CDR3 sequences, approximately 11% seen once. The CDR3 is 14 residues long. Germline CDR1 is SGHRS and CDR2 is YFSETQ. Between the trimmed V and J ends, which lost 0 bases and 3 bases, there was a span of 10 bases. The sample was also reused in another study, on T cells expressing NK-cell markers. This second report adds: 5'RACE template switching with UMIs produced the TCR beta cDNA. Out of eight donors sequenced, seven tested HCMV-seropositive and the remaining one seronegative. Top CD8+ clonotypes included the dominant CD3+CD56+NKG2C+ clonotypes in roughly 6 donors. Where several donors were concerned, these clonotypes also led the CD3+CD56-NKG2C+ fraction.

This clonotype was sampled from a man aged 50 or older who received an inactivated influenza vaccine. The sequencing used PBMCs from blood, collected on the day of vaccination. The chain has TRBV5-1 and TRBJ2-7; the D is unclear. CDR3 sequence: CASSLAPTDYEQYF. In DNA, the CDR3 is TGCGCCAGCAGCTTGGCTCCTACAGACTACGAGCAGTACTTC.